This T cell receptor beta chain was recorded in a study of shared clonotypes between healthy human individuals. Assay used: immunoSEQ multiplex PCR; TCRdb lists only in-frame clones, some missing. This table has about 2.4 million clones, 80% to 95% appearing once. This clone was detected once. CDR3 length: 14 residues. The germline V and J ends were trimmed by 0 bases and 4 bases, with 10 bases remaining between them. Germline V gene lookup returns CDR1 SGHRS and CDR2 YFSETQ. The source of this sequence is a man aged 18 to 29 in good health. Some clones in this sample may be carry-over from other donors' samples. The V call is TRBV5-1, the J call TRBJ1-2; D is unresolved. The source material was naive CD4+ T cells from PBMCs. Noted subset: CD45RA+ positively selected. The CDR3 loop reads CASSLAVAGYGYTF. The CDR3 coding sequence is TGCGCCAGCAGCTTGGCCGTGGCGGGCTATGGCTACACCTTC. The full variable domain, completed using reference TRBV5-1 and TRBJ1-2, is KAGVTQTPRYLIKTRGQQVTLSCSPISGHRSVSWYQQTPGQGLQFLFEYFSETQRNKGNFPGRFSGRQFSNSRSEMNVSTLELGDSALYLCASSLAVAGYGYTFGSGTRLTVV.